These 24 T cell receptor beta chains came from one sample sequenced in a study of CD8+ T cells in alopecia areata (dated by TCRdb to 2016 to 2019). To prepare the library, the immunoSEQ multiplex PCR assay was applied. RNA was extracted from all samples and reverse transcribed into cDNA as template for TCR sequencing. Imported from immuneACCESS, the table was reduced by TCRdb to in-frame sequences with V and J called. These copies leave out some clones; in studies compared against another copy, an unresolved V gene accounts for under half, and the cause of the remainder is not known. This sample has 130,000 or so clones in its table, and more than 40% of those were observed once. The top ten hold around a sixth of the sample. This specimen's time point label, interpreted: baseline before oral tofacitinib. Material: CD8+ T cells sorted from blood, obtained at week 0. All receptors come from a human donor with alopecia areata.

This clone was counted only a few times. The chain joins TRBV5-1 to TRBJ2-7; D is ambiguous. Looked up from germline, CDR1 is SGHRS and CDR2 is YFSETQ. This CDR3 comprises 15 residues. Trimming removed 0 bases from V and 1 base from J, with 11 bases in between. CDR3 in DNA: TGCGCCAGCAGCTTGGATGACCTGGGGTCCTACGAGCAGTACTTC. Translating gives CASSLDDLGSYEQYF.

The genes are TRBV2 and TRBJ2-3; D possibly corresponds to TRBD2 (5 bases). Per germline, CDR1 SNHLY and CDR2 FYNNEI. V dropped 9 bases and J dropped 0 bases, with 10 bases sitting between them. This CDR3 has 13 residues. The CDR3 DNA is TGTGCCAGGAGGGTGTCTAGCACAGATACGCAGTATTTT. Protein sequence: CARRVSSTDTQYF.

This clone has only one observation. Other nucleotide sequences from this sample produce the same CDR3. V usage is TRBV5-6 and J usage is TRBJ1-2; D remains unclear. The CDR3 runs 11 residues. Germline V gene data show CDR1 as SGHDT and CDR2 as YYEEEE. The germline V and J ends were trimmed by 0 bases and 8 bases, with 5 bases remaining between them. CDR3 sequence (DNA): TGTGCCAGCAGCTTGGGGACCGGCTACACCTTC. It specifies CASSLGTGYTF.

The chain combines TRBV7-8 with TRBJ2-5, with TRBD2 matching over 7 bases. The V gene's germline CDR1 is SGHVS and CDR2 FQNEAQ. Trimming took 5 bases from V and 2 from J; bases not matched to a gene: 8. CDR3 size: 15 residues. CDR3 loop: CASSAYSGGQETQYF. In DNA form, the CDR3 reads TGTGCCAGCAGCGCCTACTCGGGGGGTCAAGAGACCCAGTACTTC.

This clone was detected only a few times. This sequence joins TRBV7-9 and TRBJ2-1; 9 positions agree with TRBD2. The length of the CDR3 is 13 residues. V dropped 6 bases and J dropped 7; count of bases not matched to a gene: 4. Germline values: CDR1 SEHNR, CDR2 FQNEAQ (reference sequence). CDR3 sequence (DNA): TGTGCCAGCAGACAAGGACTAGCGAATGAGCAGTTCTTC. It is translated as CASRQGLANEQFF.

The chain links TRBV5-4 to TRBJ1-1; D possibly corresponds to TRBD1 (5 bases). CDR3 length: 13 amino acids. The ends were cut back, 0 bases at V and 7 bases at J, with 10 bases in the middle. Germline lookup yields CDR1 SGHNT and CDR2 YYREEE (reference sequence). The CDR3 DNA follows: TGTGCCAGCAGCTTGGCCGGGACGGTTGAAGCTTTCTTT. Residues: CASSLAGTVEAFF.

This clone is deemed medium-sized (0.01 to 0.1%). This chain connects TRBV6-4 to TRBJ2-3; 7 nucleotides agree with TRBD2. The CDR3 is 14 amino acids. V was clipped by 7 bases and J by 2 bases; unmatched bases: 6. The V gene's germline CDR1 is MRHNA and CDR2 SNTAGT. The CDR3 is CASKAGENTDTQYF. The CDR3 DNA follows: TGTGCCAGCAAGGCGGGGGAGAACACAGATACGCAGTATTTT.

CDR3 region: CAWSHGQGTEAFF. Written as DNA, the CDR3 is TGTGCCTGGAGTCATGGGCAGGGGACTGAAGCTTTCTTT. J is TRBJ1-1 and V is TRBV30; tentatively, D is TRBD1 (6 bases). The CDR3 has 13 amino acids. The germline CDR1 and CDR2 sequences are GTSNPN and SVGIG (reference sequence). Trimming removed 2 bases at V and 5 bases at J, with 12 bases between.

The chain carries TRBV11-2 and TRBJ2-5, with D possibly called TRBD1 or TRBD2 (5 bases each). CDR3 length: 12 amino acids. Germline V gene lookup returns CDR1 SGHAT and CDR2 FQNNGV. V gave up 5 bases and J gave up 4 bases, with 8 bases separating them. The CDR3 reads CASSPGRETQYF. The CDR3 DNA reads TGTGCCAGCAGCCCGGGGCGAGAGACCCAGTACTTC.

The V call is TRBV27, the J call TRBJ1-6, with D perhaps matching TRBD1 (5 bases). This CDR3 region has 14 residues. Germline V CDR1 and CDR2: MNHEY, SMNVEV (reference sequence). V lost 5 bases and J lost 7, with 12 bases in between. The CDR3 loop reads CASSIRQWNSPLHF. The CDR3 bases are TGTGCCAGCAGTATCAGACAGTGGAATTCACCCCTCCACTTT.

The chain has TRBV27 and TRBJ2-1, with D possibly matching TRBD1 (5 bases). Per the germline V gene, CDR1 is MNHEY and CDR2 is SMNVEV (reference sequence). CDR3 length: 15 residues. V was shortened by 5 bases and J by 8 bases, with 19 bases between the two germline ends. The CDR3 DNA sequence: TGTGCCAGCAGTAAACTCAGGGTAGAGATAGATGAGCAGTTCTTC. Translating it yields CASSKLRVEIDEQFF.

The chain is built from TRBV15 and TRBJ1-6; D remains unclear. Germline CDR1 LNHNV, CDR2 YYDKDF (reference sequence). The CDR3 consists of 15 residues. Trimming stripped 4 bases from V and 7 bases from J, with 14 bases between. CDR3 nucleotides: TGTGCCACCAGCACTTTGACGGGGAGGAATTCACCCCTCCACTTT. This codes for CATSTLTGRNSPLHF.

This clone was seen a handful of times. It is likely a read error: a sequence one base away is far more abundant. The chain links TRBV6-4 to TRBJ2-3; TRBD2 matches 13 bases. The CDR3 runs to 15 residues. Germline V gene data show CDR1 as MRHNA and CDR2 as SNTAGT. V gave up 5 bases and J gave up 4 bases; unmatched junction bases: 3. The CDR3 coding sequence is TGTGCCAGCAGTTACACTAGCGGGGGGGCAGATACGCAGTATTTT. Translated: CASSYTSGGADTQYF.

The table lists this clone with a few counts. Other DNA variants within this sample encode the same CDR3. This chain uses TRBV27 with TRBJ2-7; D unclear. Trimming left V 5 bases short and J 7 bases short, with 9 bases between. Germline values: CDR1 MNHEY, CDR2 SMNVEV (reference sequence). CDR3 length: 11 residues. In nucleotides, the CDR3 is TGTGCCAGCAGTCTAGGTGGTGAGCAGTACTTC. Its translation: CASSLGGEQYF.

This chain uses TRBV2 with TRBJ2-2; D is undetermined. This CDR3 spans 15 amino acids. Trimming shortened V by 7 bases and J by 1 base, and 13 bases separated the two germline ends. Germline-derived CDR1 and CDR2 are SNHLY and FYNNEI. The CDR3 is CASTELSENTGELFF. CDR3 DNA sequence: TGTGCCAGCACCGAGCTGTCGGAGAACACCGGGGAGCTGTTTTTT.

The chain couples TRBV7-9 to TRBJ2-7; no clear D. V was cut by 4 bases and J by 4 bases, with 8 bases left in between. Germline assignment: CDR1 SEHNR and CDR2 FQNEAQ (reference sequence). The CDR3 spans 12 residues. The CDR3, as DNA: TGTGCCAGCAGCTCAGACCTGTACGAGCAGTACTTC. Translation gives CASSSDLYEQYF.

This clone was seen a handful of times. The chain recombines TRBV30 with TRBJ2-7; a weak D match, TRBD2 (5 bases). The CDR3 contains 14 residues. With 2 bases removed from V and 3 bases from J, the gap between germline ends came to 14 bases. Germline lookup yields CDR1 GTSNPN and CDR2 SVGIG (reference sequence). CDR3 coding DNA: TGTGCCTGGAGTCTTAACACCGGGGACTACGAGCAGTACTTC. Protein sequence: CAWSLNTGDYEQYF.

CDR3 loop: CASSSPGHTYEQYF. The DNA of the CDR3 is TGTGCCAGCAGTTCCCCGGGACACACCTACGAGCAGTACTTC. The rearrangement uses TRBV27 and TRBJ2-7; D is possibly TRBD1 (6 bases). In germline, CDR1 is MNHEY, CDR2 SMNVEV (reference sequence). CDR3 length equals 14 residues. Deletions cut 4 bases from V and 2 bases from J, with 12 bases between.

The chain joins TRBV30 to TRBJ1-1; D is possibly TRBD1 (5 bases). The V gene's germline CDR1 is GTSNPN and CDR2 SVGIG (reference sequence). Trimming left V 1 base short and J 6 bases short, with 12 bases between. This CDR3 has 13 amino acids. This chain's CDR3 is CAWSGDRGAEAFF. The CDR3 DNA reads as TGTGCCTGGAGTGGGGACCGAGGCGCTGAAGCTTTCTTT. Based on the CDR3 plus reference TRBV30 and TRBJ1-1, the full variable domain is SQTIHQWPATLVQPVGSPLSLECTVEGTSNPNLYWYRQAAGRGLQLLFYSVGIGQISSEVPQNLSASRPQDRQFILSSKKLLLSDSGFYLCAWSGDRGAEAFFGQGTRLTVV.

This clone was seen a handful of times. In nucleotides, the CDR3 is TGTGCCTGGAGGGGCAGACAGGGGTCGGATTCCGCTGAAGCTTTCTTT. Translation: CAWRGRQGSDSAEAFF. V gene TRBV30 combines with J gene TRBJ1-1, with 8 nucleotides matching TRBD1. Per the germline V gene, CDR1 is GTSNPN and CDR2 is SVGIG (reference sequence). Trimming cost V 3 bases and J 6 bases; bases outside gene matches: 15. This CDR3 region has 16 residues.

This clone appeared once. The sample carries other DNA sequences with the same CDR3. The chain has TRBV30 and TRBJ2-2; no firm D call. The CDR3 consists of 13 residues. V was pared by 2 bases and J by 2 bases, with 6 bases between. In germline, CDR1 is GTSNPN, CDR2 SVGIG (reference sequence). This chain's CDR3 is CAWSLSNTGELFF. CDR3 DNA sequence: TGTGCCTGGAGTCTCTCTAACACCGGGGAGCTGTTTTTT.

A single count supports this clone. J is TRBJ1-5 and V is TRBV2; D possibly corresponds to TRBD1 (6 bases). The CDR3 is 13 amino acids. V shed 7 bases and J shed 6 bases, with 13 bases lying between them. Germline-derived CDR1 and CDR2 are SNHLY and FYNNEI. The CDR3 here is CASIGGDGQPQHF. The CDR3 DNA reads TGTGCCAGCATAGGGGGGGATGGTCAGCCCCAGCATTTT.

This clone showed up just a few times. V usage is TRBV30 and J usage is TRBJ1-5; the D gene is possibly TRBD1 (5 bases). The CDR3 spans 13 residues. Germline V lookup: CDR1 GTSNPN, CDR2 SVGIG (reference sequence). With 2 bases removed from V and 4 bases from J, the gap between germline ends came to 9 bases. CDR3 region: CAWSNQGNQPQHF. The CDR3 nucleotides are TGTGCCTGGAGTAACCAGGGTAATCAGCCCCAGCATTTT.

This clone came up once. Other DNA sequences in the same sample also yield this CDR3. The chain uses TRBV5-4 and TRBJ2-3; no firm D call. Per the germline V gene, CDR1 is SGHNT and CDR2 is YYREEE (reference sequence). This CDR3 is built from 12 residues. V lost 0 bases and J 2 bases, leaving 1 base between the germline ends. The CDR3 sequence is CASSLDTDTQYF. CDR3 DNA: TGTGCCAGCAGCTTGGACACAGATACGCAGTATTTT.